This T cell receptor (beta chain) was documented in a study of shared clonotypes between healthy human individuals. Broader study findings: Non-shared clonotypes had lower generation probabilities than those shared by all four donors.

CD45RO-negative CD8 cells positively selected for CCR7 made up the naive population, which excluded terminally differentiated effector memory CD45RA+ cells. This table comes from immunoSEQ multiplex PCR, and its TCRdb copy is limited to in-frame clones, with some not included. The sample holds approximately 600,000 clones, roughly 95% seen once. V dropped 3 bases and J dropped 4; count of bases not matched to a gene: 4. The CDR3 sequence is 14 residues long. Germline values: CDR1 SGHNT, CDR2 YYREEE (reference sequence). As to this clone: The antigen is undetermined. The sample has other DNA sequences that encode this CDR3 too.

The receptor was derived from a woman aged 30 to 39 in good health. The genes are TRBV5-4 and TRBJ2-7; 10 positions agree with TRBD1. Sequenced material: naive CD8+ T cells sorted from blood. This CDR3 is CASSSGQGGYEQYF. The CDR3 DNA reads TGTGCCAGCAGCTCCGGACAGGGGGGGTACGAGCAGTACTTC.